This T cell receptor (beta chain) was profiled in a study of CD8 T cells in Susac syndrome. Germline lookup yields CDR1 SGHRS and CDR2 YFSETQ. Trimming left V 5 bases short and J 4 bases short, with 15 bases between. CDR3 size: 14 residues. With random hexamers, 0.5 to 1 ug RNA was reverse transcribed. Multiplex PCR with immunoSEQ amplified the TCR beta CDR3 across 54 Vbeta and 13 Jbeta. Using its own MiXCR run on the immunoSEQ multiplex PCR reads, TCRdb lists one record per CDR3 protein. The data contain about 130,000 distinct CDR3 sequences, roughly 94% of them singletons. Blood CD8+ and CD4+ T cells underwent high-throughput TCR beta sequencing. Negative magnetic isolation gave CD8+ and CD4+ cells; FACS enriched CD8+ TEMRA.

The source material was CD4+ T cells from PBMCs. The clonotype was recovered from a human donor with multiple sclerosis. The chain uses TRBV5-1 and TRBJ2-5, with D perhaps matching TRBD1 or TRBD2 (5 bases each). The DNA for the CDR3 is TGCGCCAGCAGTACCCGGGACCCAGGAGAGACCCAGTACTTC. Protein: CASSTRDPGETQYF. Looking up the rest from reference TRBV5-1 and TRBJ2-5 gives the full variable domain: KAGVTQTPRYLIKTRGQQVTLSCSPISGHRSVSWYQQTPGQGLQFLFEYFSETQRNKGNFPGRFSGRQFSNSRSEMNVSTLELGDSALYLCASSTRDPGETQYFGPGTRLLVL.